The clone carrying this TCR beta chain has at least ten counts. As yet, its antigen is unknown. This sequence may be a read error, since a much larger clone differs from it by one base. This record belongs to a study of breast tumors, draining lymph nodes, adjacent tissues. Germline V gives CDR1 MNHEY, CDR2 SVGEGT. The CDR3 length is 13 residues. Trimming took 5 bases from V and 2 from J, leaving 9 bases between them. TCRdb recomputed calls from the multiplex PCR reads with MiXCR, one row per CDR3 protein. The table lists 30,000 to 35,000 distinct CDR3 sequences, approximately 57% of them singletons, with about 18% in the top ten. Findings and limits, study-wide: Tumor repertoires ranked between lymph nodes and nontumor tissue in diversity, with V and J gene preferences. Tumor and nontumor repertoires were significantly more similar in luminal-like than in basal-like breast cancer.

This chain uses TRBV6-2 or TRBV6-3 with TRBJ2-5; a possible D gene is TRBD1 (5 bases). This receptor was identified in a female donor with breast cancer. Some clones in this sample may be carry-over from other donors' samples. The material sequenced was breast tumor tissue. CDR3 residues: CASSPGLQETQYF. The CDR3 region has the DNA TGTGCCAGCAGTCCAGGGTTGCAAGAGACCCAGTACTTC.